The next 21 T cell receptor beta chains were all read from a single sample in a study of T cells in localized non-small cell lung cancer. Clones were sequenced by immunoSEQ multiplex PCR, and TCRdb holds only the in-frame ones, with some missing. This table holds over a thousand clones, around 23% found once. The sequencing used lung tumor tissue, collected before any cancer treatment. The receptors were gathered from a male donor aged 60 or over with stage I squamous cell lung carcinoma.

This chain joins TRBV29-1 and TRBJ2-5; TRBD1 matches 8 bases. The CDR3 spans 15 residues. From germline, CDR1 is SQVTM and CDR2 ANQGSEA. J gave up 4 bases and V 4 bases, and 11 bases lay outside the gene matches. This CDR3 reads CSVVDRAGSGETQYF. The CDR3 DNA reads TGCAGCGTTGTGGACAGGGCGGGTAGTGGAGAGACCCAGTACTTC.

This chain uses TRBV5-1 with TRBJ2-1; TRBD2 agrees at 7 bases. Germline loops: CDR1 SGHRS, CDR2 YFSETQ. V shed 0 bases and J 4 bases; nucleotides not matched to a gene: 4. This CDR3 spans 15 amino acids. The CDR3 DNA is TGCGCCAGCAGCTTGGCCAGCGGGATTTACAATGAGCAGTTCTTC. Protein sequence: CASSLASGIYNEQFF. The variable domain in full, with the rest retrieved from reference TRBV5-1 and TRBJ2-1, is KAGVTQTPRYLIKTRGQQVTLSCSPISGHRSVSWYQQTPGQGLQFLFEYFSETQRNKGNFPGRFSGRQFSNSRSEMNVSTLELGDSALYLCASSLASGIYNEQFFGPGTRLTVL.

This clone is large. The chain employs TRBV11-3 and TRBJ2-1, with a tentative D call TRBD2 (6 bases). The V end was cut by 1 base, the J end by 5 bases, with 18 bases between. The CDR3 is 17 residues long. Per germline, CDR1 SGHNT and CDR2 YENEEA. The CDR3: CASSLGMVRGADNEQFF. CDR3 in DNA: TGTGCCAGCAGCTTAGGAATGGTTCGCGGGGCCGACAATGAGCAGTTCTTC.

This clone is labeled medium-sized. V usage is TRBV11-3 and J usage is TRBJ2-1, with 9 bases fitting TRBD2. After removal of 5 bases from V and 3 bases from J, the junction contained 5 bases not matched to a gene. The germline CDR1 and CDR2 sequences are SGHNT and YENEEA. This CDR3 comprises 15 residues. The CDR3 bases are TGTGCCAGCAGCCGTCTAGCGGGATTCTACAATGAGCAGTTCTTC. Translated, it gives CASSRLAGFYNEQFF.

There are a few counts of this clone. The chain is built from TRBV19 and TRBJ2-7; possible D gene TRBD1, 6 bases. The germline CDR1 and CDR2 sequences are LNHDA and SQIVND (reference sequence). V lost 5 bases and J 2 bases, leaving 13 bases between the germline ends. This CDR3 contains 14 residues. CDR3 loop: CASSPGTRAYEQYF. CDR3 nucleotide sequence: TGTGCCAGTAGTCCGGGGACACGCGCCTACGAGCAGTACTTC.

The count of this clone is one. The rearrangement uses TRBV19 and TRBJ1-1, with a possible D match to TRBD1 (5 bases). V was clipped by 6 bases and J by 4 bases, with 18 bases between them. Germline lookup yields CDR1 LNHDA and CDR2 SQIVND (reference sequence). This CDR3 has 15 residues. In nucleotides, the CDR3 is TGTGCCAGTAGGAGGGGTGCGGGTTCTGGCACTGAAGCTTTCTTT. It codes for CASRRGAGSGTEAFF.

The CDR3 spells CATSSGGGSEITNEKLFF. CDR3 DNA: TGTGCCACCAGCAGCGGGGGGGGCTCCGAAATAACTAATGAAAAACTGTTTTTT. The chain links TRBV15 to TRBJ1-4; perhaps TRBD1 as D (6 bases). The CDR3 spans 18 residues. Germline V gene data show CDR1 as LNHNV and CDR2 as YYDKDF (reference sequence). Deletions cut 3 bases from V and 1 base from J, with 18 bases between.

The chain employs TRBV7-7 and TRBJ2-5; TRBD1 agrees at 7 bases. The CDR3 extends over 15 amino acids. Unmatched junction bases numbered 9, after V lost 4 bases and J lost 4 bases. The germline gives CDR1 SSHAT, CDR2 FNYEAQ (reference sequence). CDR3 coding DNA: TGTGCCAGCAGCTCCCGGGACAGAATACGAGAGACCCAGTACTTC. Encoded protein: CASSSRDRIRETQYF. Based on the CDR3 plus reference TRBV7-7 and TRBJ2-5, the full variable domain is GAGVSQSPRYKVTKRGQDVTLRCDPISSHATLYWYQQALGQGPEFLTYFNYEAQPDKSGLPSDRFSAERPEGSISTLTIQRTEQRDSAMYRCASSSRDRIRETQYFGPGTRLLVL.

The rearrangement links TRBV6-8 to TRBJ2-7; 7 positions match TRBD2. Trimming cost V 6 bases and J 7 bases; bases outside gene matches: 6. This CDR3 has 12 residues. The germline V gene has CDR1 MNHGY and CDR2 SAAAGT. The DNA of the CDR3 is TGTGCCAGCAGCGGGAGGATATGGGAGCAGTACTTC. Residues: CASSGRIWEQYF.

The V gene is TRBV11-3, the J gene TRBJ1-1, with 9 bases identical to TRBD1. In germline, CDR1 is SGHNT, CDR2 YENEEA. The J segment lost 5 bases and the V segment lost 7 bases, leaving 8 bases of the junction unmatched. This CDR3 is 14 amino acids long. DNA of the CDR3: TGTGCCAGCACCCGGACAGGGGTTTATACTGAAGCTTTCTTT. Its translation: CASTRTGVYTEAFF.

V usage is TRBV6-8 and J usage is TRBJ2-1; 13 bases map to TRBD2. The CDR3 length is 16 residues. The ends lost 2 bases at V and 9 bases at J; junction bases unmatched: 7. CDR1 and CDR2 from the germline V gene are MNHGY and SAAAGT. The CDR3 is CASSYRTSGSYREQFF. DNA of the CDR3: TGTGCCAGCAGTTACCGGACTAGCGGGAGTTATCGTGAGCAGTTCTTC.

The chain has TRBV9 and TRBJ2-7, with TRBD2 as a possible D gene (6 bases). CDR1 and CDR2 from the germline V gene are SGDLS and YYNGEE. The V and J ends lost 4 bases and 5 bases respectively, with 13 bases between them. The CDR3 loop spans 13 amino acids. Here the CDR3 DNA reads TGTGCCAGCAGCCCCCCCACGGGGGACGAGCAGTACTTC. It codes for CASSPPTGDEQYF.

This clone is classed as medium-sized. The gene calls are TRBV11-3 and TRBJ2-1; 8 nucleotides line up with TRBD2. Germline-derived CDR1 and CDR2 are SGHNT and YENEEA. The V and J ends lost 2 bases and 5 bases, in that order; junction bases with no gene match: 2. The CDR3 is 14 amino acids. CDR3 sequence (DNA): TGTGCCAGCAGCTTAAGCGGGAGAAACAATGAGCAGTTCTTC. Encoded protein: CASSLSGRNNEQFF.

By share, this clone ranks as large. The V gene is TRBV9, the J gene TRBJ2-1; TRBD2 aligns across 7 bases. The V gene's germline CDR1 is SGDLS and CDR2 YYNGEE. The V segment lost 5 bases and the J segment 4 bases; nucleotides outside the gene matches: 12. This CDR3 region has 16 residues. The CDR3 DNA follows: TGTGCCAGCAGTGAGTGGGAGGGTGACGGATACAATGAGCAGTTCTTC. As protein: CASSEWEGDGYNEQFF.

This chain connects TRBV15 to TRBJ2-1; 12 bases match TRBD2. The trim removed 0 bases at V and 5 bases at J, leaving 5 bases unmatched. The CDR3 consists of 17 residues. Germline V gene sequence: CDR1 LNHNV, CDR2 YYDKDF (reference sequence). In DNA form, the CDR3 reads TGTGCCACCAGCAGAGATGCTAGCGGGAGGGTAAACAATGAGCAGTTCTTC. Protein: CATSRDASGRVNNEQFF.

The chain couples TRBV11-3 to TRBJ1-2, with 8 bases that match TRBD1. From germline, CDR1 is SGHNT and CDR2 YENEEA. CDR3 size: 15 residues. V was pared by 5 bases and J by 2 bases, with 7 bases of the junction left unmatched. The DNA of the CDR3 is TGTGCCAGCAGCGCTGAAACAGGGGGGAACTATGGCTACACCTTC. Amino acids: CASSAETGGNYGYTF.

This clone showed up just a few times. The chain has TRBV19 and TRBJ1-1; D remains unclear. The germline V gene encodes CDR1 LNHDA and CDR2 SQIVND (reference sequence). V dropped 2 bases and J dropped 4 bases, with 11 bases sitting between them. The length of the CDR3 is 14 residues. This CDR3 reads CASSISQLATEAFF. The CDR3 nucleotides are TGTGCCAGTAGTATAAGTCAATTAGCCACTGAAGCTTTCTTT.

This clone rates as medium-sized. V and J are TRBV2 and TRBJ2-7; perhaps TRBD1 as D (6 bases). V was pared by 6 bases and J by 5 bases, with 17 bases between. The CDR3 has 14 residues. Germline values: CDR1 SNHLY, CDR2 FYNNEI. The DNA for the CDR3 is TGTGCCAGCAGGGGTACAGGGTCAGGCCACGAGCAGTACTTC. Protein: CASRGTGSGHEQYF.

This clone was counted a few times. J is TRBJ2-2 and V is TRBV6-8; TRBD2 might be the D (7 bases). The germline V and J ends were trimmed by 5 bases and 6 bases, with 16 bases remaining between them. Germline CDR1 reads MNHGY; CDR2 reads SAAAGT. CDR3 length: 15 amino acids. Written as DNA, the CDR3 is TGTGCCAGCAGTCTTGGGGGGGCCGGGTCCGGGGAGCTGTTTTTT. This translates into CASSLGGAGSGELFF.

This chain uses TRBV30 with TRBJ2-7; TRBD1 matches at 7 bases. With V trimmed by 4 bases and J by 2 bases, 5 bases remained unmatched. This CDR3 has 13 amino acids. The germline V gene encodes CDR1 GTSNPN and CDR2 SVGIG (reference sequence). CDR3 bases: TGTGCCTGGAAGACAGGGTGGACCTACGAGCAGTACTTC. This gives the protein CAWKTGWTYEQYF.

V is TRBV10-3 and J is TRBJ2-7; perhaps D is TRBD1 or TRBD2 (5 bases each). Per germline, CDR1 ENHRY and CDR2 SYGVKD. The ends were cut back, 8 bases at V and 2 bases at J, with 13 bases in the middle. The CDR3 consists of 13 residues. CDR3: CAISRDLTYEQYF. The CDR3 DNA sequence: TGTGCCATCTCCCGGGACCTTACCTACGAGCAGTACTTC.